The source of this T cell receptor beta chain is a study of cytomegalovirus exposure and HLA in healthy donors. PCR primers comprised 60 Vbeta and 13 Jbeta primers. Repertoires were generated with immunoSEQ multiplex PCR, while TCRdb's copy carries only in-frame clones and drops some. Of around 100,000 clones detected, over 75% appear once; the ten largest clones hold around 5.8%. The CDR3 runs 17 residues. Germline V lookup: CDR1 SGHRS, CDR2 YFSETQ. This clone has just a few counts. The junction differs from germline at one of its ends, possibly a read error. The sample taken for sequencing was PBMCs. This chain connects TRBV5-1 to TRBJ2-2, with TRBD1 matching over 7 bases. This sequence was found in a woman under 40 in good health and CMV-seropositive. This CDR3 is CASSLDRTRYNTGELFF. The CDR3 nucleotides are TGCGCCAGCAGTTTGGACAGGACCCGCTATAACACCGGGGAGCTGTTTTTT. Full variable domain (remainder filled in from reference TRBV5-1 and TRBJ2-2): KAGVTQTPRYLIKTRGQQVTLSCSPISGHRSVSWYQQTPGQGLQFLFEYFSETQRNKGNFPGRFSGRQFSNSRSEMNVSTLELGDSALYLCASSLDRTRYNTGELFFGEGSRLTVL.